This T cell receptor beta chain is from a study of HIV-infected patients and healthy controls. The CDR3 has 14 amino acids. The V gene's germline CDR1 is KGHSH and CDR2 LQKENI. The germline V and J ends were trimmed by 5 bases and 0 bases, with 8 bases remaining between them. cDNA was made from 400 to 500 ng RNA using alpha and beta constant primers. Alpha and beta chain libraries were made separately by chain-specific third strand synthesis with multiplexing indices. TCRdb re-called the 5' RACE reads with MiXCR, one entry per CDR3 protein. Of 10,000 to 15,000 distinct CDR3 sequences listed, approximately 11% were seen once; the top ten hold roughly 6%. No cell fractionation was done, so the repertoire covers all unsorted peripheral blood T cells. By its share, this clonotype is medium-sized.

The J gene is TRBJ1-3, the V gene TRBV18, with a possible D match to TRBD1 (5 bases). The source material was blood. The receptor was isolated from an adult in good health. Here the CDR3 reads CASSEDNSGNTIYF. The CDR3 DNA reads TGTGCCAGCTCAGAGGACAACTCTGGAAACACCATATATTTT. The full variable domain, completed using reference TRBV18 and TRBJ1-3, is NAGVMQNPRHLVRRRGQEARLRCSPMKGHSHVYWYRQLPEEGLKFMVYLQKENIIDESGMPKERFSAEFPKEGPSILRIQQVVRGDSAAYFCASSEDNSGNTIYFGEGSWLTVV.